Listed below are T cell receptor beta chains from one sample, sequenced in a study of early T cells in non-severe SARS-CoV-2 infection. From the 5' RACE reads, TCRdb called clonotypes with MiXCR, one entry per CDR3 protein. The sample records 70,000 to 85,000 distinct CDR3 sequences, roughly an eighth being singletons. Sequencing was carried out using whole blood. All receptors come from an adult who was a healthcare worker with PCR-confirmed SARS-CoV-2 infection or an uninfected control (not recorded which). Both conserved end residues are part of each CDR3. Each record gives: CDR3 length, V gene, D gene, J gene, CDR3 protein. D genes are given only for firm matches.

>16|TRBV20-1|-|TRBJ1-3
CSARDIGGSSRNTIYF
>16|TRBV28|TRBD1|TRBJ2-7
CASSFTSDRSSYEQYF
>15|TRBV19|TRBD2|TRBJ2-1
CASSIGAPRGNEQFF
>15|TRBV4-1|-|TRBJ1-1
CASSQSLRGATEAFF
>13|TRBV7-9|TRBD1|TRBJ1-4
CAGRVEGGEKLFF
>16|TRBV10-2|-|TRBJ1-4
CASSLSTVRTNEKLFF
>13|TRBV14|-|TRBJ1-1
CASSIQSYTEAFF
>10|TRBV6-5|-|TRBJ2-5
CASGQVSQYF
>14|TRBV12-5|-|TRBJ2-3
CASGLGSSSDTQYF
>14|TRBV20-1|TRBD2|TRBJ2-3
CSAPVASGSDTQYF
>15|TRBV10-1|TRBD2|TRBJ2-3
CASSDGAGAADTQYF
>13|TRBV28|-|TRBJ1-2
CASSTLEGYGYTF
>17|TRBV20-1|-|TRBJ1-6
CSARDSGRGTYNSPLHF
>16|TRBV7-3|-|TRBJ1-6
CASSLQGTTYNSPLHF
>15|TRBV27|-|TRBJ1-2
CASSLFNGKNYGYTF
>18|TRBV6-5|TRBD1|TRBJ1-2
CASSYRSFTGAQNYGYTF
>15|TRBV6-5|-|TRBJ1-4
CASRRRDRSDEKLFF
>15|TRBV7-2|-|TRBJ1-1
CASSFTGNLPGEAFF
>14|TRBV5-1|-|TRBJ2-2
CASSLPKVTGELFF
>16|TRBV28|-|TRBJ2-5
CASSTQGGGFQETQYF
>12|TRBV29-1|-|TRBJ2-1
CSVVRSSGEQFF
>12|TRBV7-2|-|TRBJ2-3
CASRLITDTQYF
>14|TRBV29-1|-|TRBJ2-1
CSTPRDSLANEQFF
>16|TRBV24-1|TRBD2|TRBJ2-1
CATSDYTSGRAHEQFF
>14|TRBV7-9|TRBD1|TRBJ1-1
CASRTGGVRTEAFF
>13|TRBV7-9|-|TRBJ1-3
CASSPSIGNTIYF